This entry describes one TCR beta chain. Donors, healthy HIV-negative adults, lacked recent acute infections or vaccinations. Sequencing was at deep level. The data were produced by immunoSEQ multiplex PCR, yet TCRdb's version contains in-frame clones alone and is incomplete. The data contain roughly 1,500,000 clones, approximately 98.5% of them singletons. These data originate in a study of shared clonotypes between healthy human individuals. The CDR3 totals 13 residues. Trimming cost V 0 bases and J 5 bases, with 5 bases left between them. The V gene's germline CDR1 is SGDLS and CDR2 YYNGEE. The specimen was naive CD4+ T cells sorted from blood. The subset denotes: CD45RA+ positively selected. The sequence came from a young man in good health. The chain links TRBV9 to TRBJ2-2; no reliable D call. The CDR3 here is CASSVAQTGELFF. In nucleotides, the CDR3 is TGTGCCAGCAGCGTAGCACAAACCGGGGAGCTGTTTTTT.